What follows are 30 T cell receptor beta chains derived from one specimen sequenced in a study of shared clonotypes between healthy human individuals. Produced via immunoSEQ multiplex PCR; TCRdb's table is partial and in-frame only. The table includes hundreds of thousands of clones, around 72% detected once. Specimen: memory CD4+ T cells sorted from blood. The sample's subset: CD45RA-negative fraction. These receptors all come from a woman younger than 45 in good health.

The genes are TRBV7-2 and TRBJ2-5; D call uncertain. Per germline, CDR1 SGHTA and CDR2 FQGNSA. This CDR3 is 12 amino acids long. With 5 bases removed from V and 9 bases from J, the gap between germline ends came to 13 bases. The CDR3 region is CASSDRTRPQYF. The CDR3 DNA reads TGTGCCAGCAGCGATCGGACCCGCCCCCAGTACTTC. The entire variable domain, with the rest obtained from reference TRBV7-2 and TRBJ2-5, is as follows: GAGVSQSPSNKVTEKGKDVELRCDPISGHTALYWYRQSLGQGLEFLIYFQGNSAPDKSGLPSDRFSAERTGGSVSTLTIQRTQQEDSAVYLCASSDRTRPQYFGPGTRLLVL.

This clone was picked up a small number of times. The chain carries TRBV10-3 and TRBJ2-7; possibly TRBD1 for D (6 bases). The CDR3 covers 14 residues. CDR1 ENHRY and CDR2 SYGVKD come from the germline V gene. V was trimmed by 1 base and J by 6 bases, leaving 13 bases between them. The CDR3 loop reads CAISEYRERGEQYF. The CDR3 bases are TGTGCCATCAGTGAGTACAGGGAAAGGGGCGAGCAGTACTTC.

The chain combines TRBV10-2 with TRBJ2-1, with TRBD2 matching over 11 bases. In germline, CDR1 is WSHSY, CDR2 SAAADI. This CDR3 has 13 amino acids. V trimming: 8 bases; J trimming: 8 bases; junction bases outside the gene matches: 5. Here the CDR3 DNA reads TGCGCCAGCGGACTAGCGGGTACCGATGAGCAGTTCTTC. Its protein product is CASGLAGTDEQFF.

This chain links TRBV6-6 with TRBJ2-3; D perhaps matches TRBD1 (6 bases). The CDR3 covers 15 residues. Germline V gene lookup returns CDR1 MNHNY and CDR2 SVGAGI (reference sequence). The V end lost 4 bases, the J end lost 1 base, and 12 bases lay between the germline ends. CDR3 DNA sequence: TGTGCCAGCAGTTCCACGCGACAGGGCACAGATACGCAGTATTTT. This encodes CASSSTRQGTDTQYF.

The genes are TRBV6-1 and TRBJ2-1, with TRBD2 as a possible D gene (6 bases). Trimming shortened V by 3 bases and J by 12 bases, and 24 bases separated the two germline ends. The germline gives CDR1 MNHNS, CDR2 SASEGT. The CDR3 runs 16 residues. The CDR3 sequence is CASSEGGLGSPRGQFF. CDR3 bases: TGTGCCAGCAGTGAGGGCGGGCTGGGCTCGCCGCGGGGGCAGTTCTTC.

J is TRBJ2-3 and V is TRBV6-5; maybe TRBD2 (6 bases). CDR1 is MNHEY and CDR2 is SVGAGI in the germline V gene. Trimming took 0 bases from V and 2 from J, leaving 12 bases between them. The CDR3 extends over 16 amino acids. The CDR3 DNA is TGTGCCAGCAGTTACTCGAATCGGGAGCCCACAGATACGCAGTATTTT. It translates to CASSYSNREPTDTQYF.

The rearrangement uses TRBV19 and TRBJ1-5, with 11 positions matching TRBD1. Trimming cost V 4 bases and J 6 bases; bases outside gene matches: 11. Germline-derived CDR1 and CDR2 are LNHDA and SQIVND (reference sequence). The length of the CDR3 is 17 residues. This CDR3 reads CASSTRTGGPSVQPQHF. CDR3 nucleotide sequence: TGTGCCAGTAGTACCCGGACAGGGGGCCCCTCTGTTCAGCCCCAGCATTTT.

This chain links TRBV15 with TRBJ2-1; 15 nucleotides align to TRBD2. V was clipped by 5 bases and J by 6 bases; unmatched bases: 14. Germline CDR1 is LNHNV and CDR2 is YYDKDF (reference sequence). CDR3 length: 19 residues. For the CDR3, the DNA is TGTGCCACCAGCTATGGACTAGCGGGAGGGCAAGGGTCACGCAATGAGCAGTTCTTC. Its translation is CATSYGLAGGQGSRNEQFF.

Note on this clone: At the DNA level, this CDR3 is encoded by other sequences in the same sample as well. The rearrangement links TRBV7-9 to TRBJ2-7; D is perhaps TRBD1 (5 bases). V lost 6 bases and J lost 3, with 9 bases in between. This CDR3 has 12 residues. The germline V gene encodes CDR1 SEHNR and CDR2 FQNEAQ (reference sequence). This CDR3 is CASSSTGYEQYF. The CDR3 DNA is TGTGCCAGCAGTTCTACAGGCTACGAGCAGTACTTC.

The chain is built from TRBV7-2 and TRBJ2-2, with 9 nucleotides matching TRBD2. V trimming: 2 bases; J trimming: 0 bases; junction bases outside the gene matches: 1. The germline V gene encodes CDR1 SGHTA and CDR2 FQGNSA. The CDR3 runs 16 residues. The CDR3 sequence: CASSLLAGSNTGELFF. The CDR3 nucleotides are TGTGCCAGCAGCTTACTAGCGGGGTCGAACACCGGGGAGCTGTTTTTT. The whole variable domain, remainder taken from reference TRBV7-2 and TRBJ2-2, is GAGVSQSPSNKVTEKGKDVELRCDPISGHTALYWYRQSLGQGLEFLIYFQGNSAPDKSGLPSDRFSAERTGGSVSTLTIQRTQQEDSAVYLCASSLLAGSNTGELFFGEGSRLTVL.

The chain carries TRBV6-1 and TRBJ2-2, with TRBD1 matching 8 bases. Germline-derived CDR1 and CDR2 are MNHNS and SASEGT. The CDR3 is 13 residues long. V shed 10 bases and J 3 bases; nucleotides not matched to a gene: 4. CDR3 in DNA: TGTGCCACAGACAGGGGCGACACCGGGGAGCTGTTTTTT. Protein sequence: CATDRGDTGELFF.

This clone was recorded once. The chain uses TRBV2 and TRBJ2-1; D is possibly TRBD1 (6 bases). The germline V gene has CDR1 SNHLY and CDR2 FYNNEI. There are 10 residues in the CDR3. V lost 7 bases, J lost 8 bases, and 6 bases lay in between. The CDR3 loop is CASKGDEQFF. The CDR3 nucleotides are TGTGCCAGCAAGGGGGATGAGCAGTTCTTC.

V and J are TRBV19 and TRBJ2-3, with D unresolved. The germline V and J ends were trimmed by 8 bases and 6 bases, with 9 bases remaining between them. The CDR3 runs to 11 residues. CDR1 LNHDA and CDR2 SQIVND come from the germline V gene (reference sequence). The chain's CDR3 is CASSHRDTQYF. CDR3 coding DNA: TGTGCCAGTTCACATAGGGATACGCAGTATTTT.

The chain has TRBV6-4 and TRBJ2-1; 7 nucleotides line up with TRBD2. The V and J ends lost 5 bases and 10 bases, in that order; junction bases with no gene match: 8. Germline-derived CDR1 and CDR2 are MRHNA and SNTAGT. This CDR3 is built from 13 residues. The CDR3 here is CASSPGGSDEQFF. For the CDR3, the DNA is TGTGCCAGCAGTCCCGGGGGGTCCGACGAGCAGTTCTTC.

The chain employs TRBV29-1 and TRBJ1-1; D is unclear. V was shortened by 4 bases and J by 7 bases, with 10 bases between the two germline ends. The germline CDR1 and CDR2 sequences are SQVTM and ANQGSEA. This CDR3 contains 11 residues. The CDR3 sequence is CSVGLTGEAFF. The CDR3 bases are TGCAGCGTTGGACTTACGGGTGAAGCTTTCTTT.

This clone came up a few times. The chain has TRBV6-6 and TRBJ2-5; 10 bases match TRBD1. V dropped 3 bases and J dropped 9; count of bases not matched to a gene: 7. This CDR3 spans 14 amino acids. Germline V gives CDR1 MNHNY, CDR2 SVGAGI (reference sequence). The chain's CDR3 is CASSYSGTGVPQYF. In nucleotides, the CDR3 is TGTGCCAGCAGTTATTCCGGGACAGGGGTGCCCCAGTACTTC.

V usage is TRBV5-6 and J usage is TRBJ2-5; the D gene is possibly TRBD1 (5 bases). The CDR3 runs 14 residues. Deletions cut 4 bases from V and 3 bases from J, with 13 bases between. In germline, CDR1 is SGHDT, CDR2 YYEEEE. For the CDR3, the DNA is TGTGCCAGCAGCCGAACACAGGTCAAAGAGACCCAGTACTTC. Translating gives CASSRTQVKETQYF.

Of note for this clone: This same CDR3 is encoded by further DNA sequences in the sample. The gene calls are TRBV5-1 and TRBJ2-3, with TRBD1 matching 8 bases. The V gene's germline CDR1 is SGHRS and CDR2 YFSETQ. After removal of 4 bases from V and 0 bases from J, the junction contained 7 bases not matched to a gene. The CDR3 contains 16 residues. The CDR3 bases are TGCGCCAGCAGCATCGGACAGGGACCTAGCACAGATACGCAGTATTTT. This encodes CASSIGQGPSTDTQYF. Together with reference TRBV5-1 and TRBJ2-3, the CDR3 gives the full variable domain: KAGVTQTPRYLIKTRGQQVTLSCSPISGHRSVSWYQQTPGQGLQFLFEYFSETQRNKGNFPGRFSGRQFSNSRSEMNVSTLELGDSALYLCASSIGQGPSTDTQYFGPGTRLTVL.

V is TRBV7-9 and J is TRBJ2-4; D might be TRBD1 or TRBD2, each matching 6 bases. Germline V CDR1 and CDR2: SEHNR, FQNEAQ (reference sequence). The CDR3 consists of 14 residues. Trimming cost V 2 bases and J 8 bases, with 13 bases left between them. CDR3 in DNA: TGTGCCAGCAGCTTAAAGGAGGGGGGATACATTCAGTACTTC. Its protein is CASSLKEGGYIQYF.

The chain uses TRBV4-1 and TRBJ2-1, with 9 bases aligning to TRBD2. This CDR3 contains 16 residues. Germline V lookup: CDR1 MGHRA, CDR2 YSYEKL. Germline trimming cut 1 base from V and 5 bases from J; bases unmatched to any gene: 6. As DNA, the CDR3 is TGCGCCAGCAGCCAAGGACTAGCGGAGGGCCACAATGAGCAGTTCTTC. This gives the protein CASSQGLAEGHNEQFF.

The chain recombines TRBV6-1 with TRBJ2-7, with TRBD1 matching 7 bases. Looked up from germline, CDR1 is MNHNS and CDR2 is SASEGT. The length of the CDR3 is 13 residues. J was trimmed by 7 bases and V by 7 bases; bases with no gene match: 10. In DNA form, the CDR3 reads TGTGCCAGCACGGCACAGGGGTTCGAGGAGCAGTACTTC. It encodes CASTAQGFEEQYF.

The V and J genes are TRBV30 and TRBJ1-1; D gene ambiguous. The CDR3 is made up of 14 amino acids. Germline CDR1 is GTSNPN and CDR2 is SVGIG (reference sequence). V was cut by 0 bases and J by 4 bases, with 12 bases left in between. CDR3 in amino acids: CAWSVSQLSTEAFF. CDR3 coding DNA: TGTGCCTGGAGTGTATCACAGCTGAGCACTGAAGCTTTCTTT.

In this sample, this clone turned up a few times. The chain employs TRBV7-2 and TRBJ1-1, with D uncertain. Germline V lookup: CDR1 SGHTA, CDR2 FQGNSA. This CDR3 is 13 amino acids long. V was clipped by 1 base and J by 2 bases, with 5 bases between them. The CDR3 loop reads CASSLGTNTEAFF. The CDR3 bases are TGTGCCAGCAGCTTAGGCACCAACACTGAAGCTTTCTTT.

About this clone: At the DNA level, this CDR3 is encoded by other sequences in the same sample as well. The chain uses TRBV6-5 and TRBJ2-7; TRBD2 is a possible D gene (6 bases). This CDR3 has 13 residues. Deletions cut 5 bases from V and 3 bases from J, with 11 bases between. Germline V gives CDR1 MNHEY, CDR2 SVGAGI. The DNA for the CDR3 is TGTGCCAGCAGTCGGGACGGGAGCTACGAGCAGTACTTC. This codes for CASSRDGSYEQYF.

V gene TRBV29-1 combines with J gene TRBJ1-2; D is uncertain. V lost 7 bases and J lost 4, with 19 bases in between. The CDR3 consists of 14 residues. Germline V lookup: CDR1 SQVTM, CDR2 ANQGSEA. The CDR3 DNA follows: TGCAGCGCCACCAGTGTTGGACCGAGCTATGGCTACACCTTC. This encodes CSATSVGPSYGYTF.

The chain couples TRBV4-2 to TRBJ2-7; D is perhaps TRBD1 or TRBD2 (5 bases each). Looked up from germline, CDR1 is LGHNA and CDR2 is YNFKEQ. V gave up 0 bases and J gave up 13 bases, with 16 bases separating them. The CDR3 is 13 residues long. The CDR3, as DNA: TGTGCCAGCAGCCAAGATGGGGTGGGGGTCTACTACTTC. As protein: CASSQDGVGVYYF.

The chain uses TRBV27 and TRBJ1-3; D may be TRBD1 (5 bases). Germline lookup yields CDR1 MNHEY and CDR2 SMNVEV (reference sequence). The germline V and J ends were trimmed by 6 bases and 0 bases, with 21 bases remaining between them. CDR3 length: 18 amino acids. The CDR3 nucleotides read TGTGCCAGCAGACTTACCGGGACGAAGAAATCCTCTGGAAACACCATATATTTT. Its translation is CASRLTGTKKSSGNTIYF.

The table lists this clone with a few counts. This chain uses TRBV2 with TRBJ1-2; tentative D call: TRBD1 (6 bases). Germline lookup yields CDR1 SNHLY and CDR2 FYNNEI. The CDR3 consists of 14 residues. The V end was cut by 4 bases, the J end by 4 bases, with 13 bases between. DNA of the CDR3: TGTGCCAGCAGTGGAAGGCAGGGGAGCTATGGCTACACCTTC. Encoded protein: CASSGRQGSYGYTF.

The chain links TRBV30 to TRBJ1-1, with unresolved D. Germline V gives CDR1 GTSNPN, CDR2 SVGIG (reference sequence). The CDR3 length is 16 residues. The V end was cut by 4 bases, the J end by 4 bases, with 22 bases between. CDR3 sequence reads: CAWKVPDTPTSTEAFF. In DNA, the CDR3 is TGTGCCTGGAAAGTTCCGGATACTCCCACGAGCACTGAAGCTTTCTTT.

The chain combines TRBV5-1 with TRBJ1-5; maybe TRBD1 (5 bases). CDR1 and CDR2 from the germline V gene are SGHRS and YFSETQ. The CDR3 sequence is 11 residues long. Trimming shortened V by 7 bases and J by 4 bases, and 6 bases separated the two germline ends. The CDR3 DNA is TGCGCCAGCGGGGGGAATCAGCCCCAGCATTTT. This encodes CASGGNQPQHF. Based on the CDR3 plus reference TRBV5-1 and TRBJ1-5, the full variable domain is KAGVTQTPRYLIKTRGQQVTLSCSPISGHRSVSWYQQTPGQGLQFLFEYFSETQRNKGNFPGRFSGRQFSNSRSEMNVSTLELGDSALYLCASGGNQPQHFGDGTRLSIL.